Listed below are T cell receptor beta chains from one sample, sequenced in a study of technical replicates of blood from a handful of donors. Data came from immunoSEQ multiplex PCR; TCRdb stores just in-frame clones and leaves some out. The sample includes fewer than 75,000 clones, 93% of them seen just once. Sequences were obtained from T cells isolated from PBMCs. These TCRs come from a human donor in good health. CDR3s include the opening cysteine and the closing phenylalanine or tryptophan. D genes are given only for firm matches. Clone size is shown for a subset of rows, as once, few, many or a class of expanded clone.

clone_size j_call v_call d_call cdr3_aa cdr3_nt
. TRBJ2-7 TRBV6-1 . CASSGLTGKPYERQYF TGTGCCAGCAGTGGGTTGACAGGTAAACCCTACGAGCGGCAGTACTTC
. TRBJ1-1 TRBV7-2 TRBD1 CASSRRTGATEAFF TGTGCCAGCAGCCGACGAACAGGGGCCACTGAAGCTTTCTTT
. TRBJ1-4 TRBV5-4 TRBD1 CASSLYRGNEKLFF TGTGCCAGCAGCTTGTACAGGGGGAATGAAAAACTGTTTTTT
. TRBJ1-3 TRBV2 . CASSDSLSGNTIYF TGTGCCAGTTCTGACAGCCTCTCTGGAAACACCATATATTTT
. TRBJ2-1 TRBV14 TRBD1 CASSLTGTGPMNEQFF TGTGCCAGCAGCCTTACCGGGACAGGCCCGATGAATGAGCAGTTCTTC
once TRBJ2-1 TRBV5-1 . CASSLVSRFDYEQFF TGCGCCAGCAGCTTGGTCAGTCGTTTCGATTATGAGCAGTTCTTC
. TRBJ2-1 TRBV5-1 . CASSPGGGAYNEQFF TGCGCCAGCAGCCCTGGGGGCGGAGCCTACAATGAGCAGTTCTTC
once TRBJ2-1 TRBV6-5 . CASSHPARLAQFF TGTGCCAGCAGTCACCCCGCTAGACTTGCGCAGTTCTTC
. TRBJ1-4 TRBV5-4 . CASSLPNEKLFF TGTGCCAGCAGCCTTCCGAATGAAAAACTGTTTTTT
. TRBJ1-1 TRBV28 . CASSLLWYGQGMNTEAFF TGTGCCAGCAGTTTACTCTGGTATGGGCAGGGAATGAACACTGAAGCTTTCTTT
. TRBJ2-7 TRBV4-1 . CASSQEPGYEQYF TGCGCCAGCAGCCAAGAACCGGGATACGAGCAGTACTTC
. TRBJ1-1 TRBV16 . CASSHDIGRRWGAFF TGTGCCAGCAGCCATGATATAGGGAGGAGGTGGGGAGCTTTCTTT
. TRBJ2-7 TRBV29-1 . CSVEEHYEQYF TGCAGCGTTGAGGAGCACTACGAGCAGTACTTC
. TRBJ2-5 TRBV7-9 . CASSLGTPKTQYF TGTGCCAGCAGCTTAGGGACTCCAAAGACCCAGTACTTC
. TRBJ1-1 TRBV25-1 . CASSELGRGDMNTEAFF TGTGCCAGCAGTGAATTGGGGAGGGGGGACATGAACACTGAAGCTTTCTTT
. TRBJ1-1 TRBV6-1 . CASSDPSGTEAFF TGTGCCAGCAGTGACCCCTCGGGCACTGAAGCTTTCTTT
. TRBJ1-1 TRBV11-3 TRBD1 CASSEGQKNTEAFF TGTGCCAGCAGCGAGGGACAGAAGAACACTGAAGCTTTCTTT
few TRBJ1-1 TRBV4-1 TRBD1 CASSPPSGQGAYGQAFF TGCGCCAGCAGCCCACCCTCCGGACAGGGGGCATACGGTCAAGCTTTCTTT
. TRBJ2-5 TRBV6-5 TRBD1 CASGGDRGQETQYF TGTGCCAGCGGGGGGGACAGGGGGCAAGAGACCCAGTACTTC
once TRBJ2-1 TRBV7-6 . CASHTPGVNEQFF TGTGCCAGCCATACCCCAGGGGTCAATGAGCAGTTCTTC
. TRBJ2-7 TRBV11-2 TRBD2 CASSWEGLYDEQYF TGTGCCAGCAGCTGGGAGGGACTCTACGACGAGCAGTACTTC
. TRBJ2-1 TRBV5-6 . CASSLVGGSYNEQFF TGTGCCAGCAGCTTGGTGGGGGGCTCCTACAATGAGCAGTTCTTC
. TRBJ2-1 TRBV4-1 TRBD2 CASGLAGGGAYNEQFF TGCGCCAGCGGTTTAGCGGGAGGTGGGGCATACAATGAGCAGTTCTTC
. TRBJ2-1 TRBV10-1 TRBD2 CASSVAGGEQFF TGCGCCAGCAGTGTAGCGGGAGGGGAGCAGTTCTTC
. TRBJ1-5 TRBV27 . CASSYRDSNQPQHF TGTGCCAGCAGTTACAGGGATAGCAATCAGCCCCAGCATTTT
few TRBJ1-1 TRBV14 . CASSQESGWEEEYTEAFF TGTGCCAGCAGCCAAGAATCGGGATGGGAAGAGGAATACACTGAAGCTTTCTTT
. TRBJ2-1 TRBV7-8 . CASSWGREQFF TGTGCCAGCAGCTGGGGCCGAGAGCAGTTCTTC
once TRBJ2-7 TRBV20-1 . CSARIRYEQYF TGCAGTGCTAGAATCAGATACGAGCAGTACTTC
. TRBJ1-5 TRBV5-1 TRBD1 CASSPGTGDQPQHF TGCGCCAGCAGCCCCGGGACAGGGGACCAGCCCCAGCATTTT
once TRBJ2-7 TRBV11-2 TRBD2 CASSSGGGRSHEQYF TGTGCCAGCAGCAGCGGGGGCGGGAGGTCCCACGAGCAGTACTTC
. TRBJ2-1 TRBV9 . CASSVKPVLNNEQFF TGTGCCAGCAGCGTCAAGCCGGTGCTAAACAATGAGCAGTTCTTC
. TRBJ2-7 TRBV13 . CASSHRGLEQYF TGTGCCAGCAGCCACCGGGGACTCGAGCAGTACTTC
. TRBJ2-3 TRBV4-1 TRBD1 CASSQPRGTGADTQYF TGCGCCAGCAGCCAACCAAGGGGCACAGGGGCAGATACGCAGTATTTT
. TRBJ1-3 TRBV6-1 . CASGTFSGNTIYF TGTGCCAGCGGGACATTTTCTGGAAACACCATATATTTT
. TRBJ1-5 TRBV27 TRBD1 CASSLDGTGGNQPQHF TGTGCCAGCAGTTTAGACGGGACAGGAGGCAATCAGCCCCAGCATTTT
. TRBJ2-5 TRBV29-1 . CSLVAGRFETQYF TGCAGCTTGGTGGCAGGAAGGTTTGAGACCCAGTACTTC
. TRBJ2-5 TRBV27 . CASSLSWPHGAVGGETQYF TGTGCCAGCAGTTTATCGTGGCCCCACGGCGCGGTAGGTGGGGAGACCCAGTACTTC
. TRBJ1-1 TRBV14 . CASSQVARTEAFF TGTGCCAGCAGCCAAGTCGCGCGTACTGAAGCTTTCTTT
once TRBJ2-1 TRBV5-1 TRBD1 CASSQPGQGYNEQFF TGCGCCAGCAGCCAGCCGGGACAGGGCTACAATGAGCAGTTCTTC